This paragraph covers one T cell receptor (beta chain) sequence. The source of the sample is a study of a mutant IDH1 vaccine in newly diagnosed glioma. Whole-study context: The sex distribution of treated patients was 62.5% male and about 38% female, with a mean age of 40.4 years. The earlier regimen, radiotherapy, temozolomide, or both, was most often both.

The method was immunoSEQ multiplex PCR; TCRdb's version includes in-frame clones alone and lacks a portion of them. The table records roughly 86,000 clones, roughly 77% of them present only once. The time point is: baseline, week 1 (first vaccination visit). The treatment here: pre-vaccination baseline after standard-of-care therapy. Each of the donors came in with new WHO grade 3 or 4 astrocytomas that were IDH1-mutant and ATRX-lost. CDR3 length: 14 residues. Trimming stripped 4 bases from V and 0 bases from J, with 11 bases between. CDR1 is SGHKS and CDR2 is YYEKEE in the germline V gene (reference sequence).

J is TRBJ2-7 and V is TRBV5-5, with D perhaps TRBD2 (5 bases). This sequence was found in a man aged 35 to 55 with glioma. This specimen was PBMCs, taken from a glioma patient treated with radiotherapy, temozolomide or both. CDR3 in DNA: TGTGCCAGCAGCACCGAGCGGTCCTCCTACGAGCAGTACTTC. Amino acids: CASSTERSSYEQYF. The variable domain in full, with the rest retrieved from reference TRBV5-5 and TRBJ2-7, is DAGVTQSPTHLIKTRGQQVTLRCSPISGHKSVSWYQQVLGQGPQFIFQYYEKEERGRGNFPDRFSARQFPNYSSELNVNALLLGDSALYLCASSTERSSYEQYFGPGTRLTVT.